This TCR beta chain was found in a study of cytomegalovirus exposure and HLA in healthy donors. Study-wide results and caveats: TCR sequences were mostly rare, though some public TCRs occurred in many donors.

Researchers ran the PCR with 60 Vbeta and 13 Jbeta primers. Generated by immunoSEQ multiplex PCR, the TCRdb table keeps only in-frame clones and is missing some. Among around 200,000 clones listed, 65% to 90% were seen once. This clone was seen a single time. Its antigen remains unidentified. Material for sequencing was PBMCs. This TCR was recovered from a girl between 5 and 17 years old in good health and CMV-seronegative.

CDR3 sequence reads: CASSLIIGTAHEKLFF. CDR3 in DNA: TGTGCCAGCAGTTTAATTATCGGGACAGCTCACGAAAAACTGTTTTTT. V is TRBV28 and J is TRBJ1-4, with 7 bases aligning to TRBD1. Germline CDR1 reads MDHEN; CDR2 reads SYDVKM. Trimming took 2 bases from V and 8 from J; bases not matched to a gene: 11. CDR3 length: 16 residues.